Listed here are 15 T cell receptor beta chains from one sample, sequenced in a study of kidney transplant recipient with SARS-CoV-2 infection. MiXCR was run by TCRdb on the reads, yielding one entry per CDR3 protein. The repertoire consists of 200,000 to 250,000 distinct CDR3 sequences, with 29% occurring once and the leading ten covering roughly 7%. Sequences were derived from a blood sample, sampled at baseline and between days 110 and 120 from a kidney transplant recipient. These receptor sequences come from a male patient between 25 and 39 years old who had COVID-19 and was a kidney transplant recipient. A share of the T cells may be of graft donor origin.

There are many counts of this clonotype. The chain recombines TRBV6-5 with TRBJ1-2; 7 nucleotides align to TRBD1. The J segment lost 2 bases and the V segment lost 10 bases, leaving 10 bases of the junction unmatched. The germline gives CDR1 MNHEY, CDR2 SVGAGI. The CDR3 totals 14 residues. The CDR3 region is CATKRGQLNYGYTF. In nucleotides, the CDR3 is TGTGCCACCAAACGGGGACAGCTGAACTATGGCTACACCTTC.

Ten or more counts support this clonotype. The rearrangement uses TRBV9 and TRBJ1-3, with a weak D call TRBD1 (6 bases). Germline-derived CDR1 and CDR2 are SGDLS and YYNGEE. This CDR3 spans 16 amino acids. V lost 0 bases, J lost 0 bases, and 10 bases lay in between. Written as DNA, the CDR3 is TGTGCCAGCAGCGTAGGACAGGTCATCTCTGGAAACACCATATATTTT. This codes for CASSVGQVISGNTIYF.

This clonotype was counted between two and nine times. V and J are TRBV20-1 and TRBJ2-3; 7 bases fit TRBD2. The length of the CDR3 is 14 residues. Germline V CDR1 and CDR2: DFQATT, SNEGSKA (reference sequence). V was clipped by 6 bases and J by 2 bases; unmatched bases: 8. CDR3 sequence: CSAIRSGITDTQYF. The CDR3 nucleotides are TGCAGTGCAATAAGGAGCGGGATCACAGATACGCAGTATTTT.

This clonotype was detected many times. The chain recombines TRBV30 with TRBJ1-2; tentative D call: TRBD1 (6 bases). The V gene lost 3 bases and the J gene lost 0 bases, with 14 bases spanning the gap. The CDR3 consists of 15 residues. The germline V gene encodes CDR1 GTSNPN and CDR2 SVGIG (reference sequence). CDR3 sequence: CAWRVGTNANYGYTF. The CDR3 nucleotides are TGTGCCTGGAGAGTAGGGACAAATGCTAACTATGGCTACACCTTC.

The sample holds many counts of this clonotype. CDR3 sequence reads: CASSSQDRGGLRYEQYF. CDR3 nucleotide sequence: TGCGCCAGCAGCTCCCAGGACAGGGGGGGCCTTAGGTACGAGCAGTACTTC. The V gene is TRBV5-1, the J gene TRBJ2-7; 10 nucleotides match TRBD1. CDR3 length: 17 residues. V was clipped by 3 bases and J by 4 bases; unmatched bases: 13. Germline-derived CDR1 and CDR2 are SGHRS and YFSETQ. Filled out from reference TRBV5-1 and TRBJ2-7, the complete variable domain reads KAGVTQTPRYLIKTRGQQVTLSCSPISGHRSVSWYQQTPGQGLQFLFEYFSETQRNKGNFPGRFSGRQFSNSRSEMNVSTLELGDSALYLCASSSQDRGGLRYEQYFGPGTRLTVT.

This chain uses TRBV19 with TRBJ2-1, with 7 bases that match TRBD1. V shed 5 bases, J shed 10 bases, and the junction held 17 bases outside the gene matches. Per germline, CDR1 LNHDA and CDR2 SQIVND (reference sequence). This CDR3 has 16 residues. The CDR3 loop reads CASSPNNPRQGGEQFF. Written as DNA, the CDR3 is TGTGCCAGTAGTCCTAATAACCCCCGACAGGGCGGCGAGCAGTTCTTC.

Of note for this clonotype: It may be a read error: a sequence one base away is much more abundant. The rearrangement uses TRBV28 and TRBJ1-2; D is perhaps TRBD1 (5 bases). This CDR3 comprises 15 residues. The germline V gene has CDR1 MDHEN and CDR2 SYDVKM. CDR3 sequence reads: CASTPPTTENYSYTF. The CDR3 DNA reads as TGTGCCAGCACCCCCCCCACGACAGAGAACTATAGCTACACCTTC.

The chain employs TRBV6-6 and TRBJ2-1; 7 nucleotides match TRBD1. The CDR3 is made up of 14 amino acids. With 4 bases clipped from V and 10 bases from J, the junction kept 10 bases outside the gene matches. Germline V gives CDR1 MNHNY, CDR2 SVGAGI (reference sequence). The CDR3 region has the DNA TGTGCCAGCAGTTTTTCCAGGGGGTATGTCGAGCAGTTCTTC. Protein: CASSFSRGYVEQFF.

This clonotype was recorded at least ten times. CDR3 sequence: CASSMGPTLYNSPLHF. The CDR3 DNA is TGTGCCAGCAGCATGGGACCAACGTTATACAATTCACCCCTCCACTTT. V and J are TRBV5-4 and TRBJ1-6; the D gene is possibly TRBD1 (5 bases). The CDR3 runs 16 residues. Germline CDR1 and CDR2: SGHNT and YYREEE (reference sequence). Trimming took off 4 bases at V and 7 bases at J, with 18 bases between the two ends.

This clonotype came up many times. The chain is built from TRBV19 and TRBJ2-5; 12 nucleotides line up with TRBD1. V shed 3 bases, J shed 2 bases, and the junction held 4 bases outside the gene matches. This CDR3 region has 16 residues. Germline V gene data show CDR1 as LNHDA and CDR2 as SQIVND (reference sequence). The CDR3 DNA reads TGTGCCAGTAGTATCGGGACAGGGGGCCTACAAGAGACCCAGTACTTC. Amino acids: CASSIGTGGLQETQYF.

This clonotype was recorded a few times. The chain joins TRBV28 to TRBJ2-4, with D perhaps TRBD1 (6 bases). Germline CDR1 reads MDHEN; CDR2 reads SYDVKM. CDR3 length: 17 residues. The V end was cut by 7 bases, the J end by 6 bases, with 25 bases between. The CDR3 DNA is TGTGCCAGCACCCCCTTGTGGGAACAGGGTGGGTTAAACATTCAGTACTTC. It yields the protein CASTPLWEQGGLNIQYF.

There are many counts of this clonotype. The chain combines TRBV11-2 with TRBJ2-1; 8 bases agree with TRBD2. The CDR3 is 14 residues long. Germline-derived CDR1 and CDR2 are SGHAT and FQNNGV. J lost 13 bases, V lost 4 bases, and 12 bases had no gene match. CDR3 region: CASSSSGTRAEQFF. CDR3 nucleotide sequence: TGTGCCAGCAGCTCCTCCGGGACTAGGGCCGAACAGTTCTTC.

A note on this clonotype: Relative to the germline gene, one junction end is altered; a read error may explain this. The chain combines TRBV27 with TRBJ1-1; TRBD1 might be the D (5 bases). The length of the CDR3 is 13 residues. Germline CDR1 and CDR2: MNHEY and SMNVEV (reference sequence). The DNA for the CDR3 is TGTGCCAACAGTCTACAGGCGAACACTGAAGCTTTCTTT. Translating gives CANSLQANTEAFF.

Points on this clonotype: This may come from a read error, since a much larger clone is one base off. V usage is TRBV4-1 and J usage is TRBJ2-7; D may be TRBD1 (7 bases). This CDR3 contains 14 residues. The germline V gene encodes CDR1 MGHRA and CDR2 YSYEKL. The CDR3 loop reads CASSHGRGAYEQCF. CDR3 sequence (DNA): TGCGCCAGCAGCCATGGCAGGGGGGCTTACGAGCAGTGCTTC.

Ten or more counts support this clonotype. The chain recombines TRBV25-1 with TRBJ1-2; D gene ambiguous. Germline CDR1 is MGHDK and CDR2 is SYGVNS. This CDR3 contains 17 residues. Deletions cut 4 bases from V and 4 bases from J, with 22 bases between. In DNA form, the CDR3 reads TGTGCCAGCAGTGCTAATGCAGAACTGGGAAAGACCTATGGCTACACCTTC. It specifies CASSANAELGKTYGYTF.